The 5 T cell receptor beta chains below all came from one sample that was sequenced in a study of esophageal squamous cell carcinoma under preoperative chemotherapy. TCRdb re-called the PCR reads with MiXCR, one entry per CDR3 protein. The data contain about 32,000 distinct CDR3 sequences, 40% to 60% of them singletons. Time point meaning: after preoperative PTX-NDP chemotherapy. Collection took place from a patient given preoperative chemotherapy. These receptors were collected from a human donor with esophageal squamous cell carcinoma. The donor label of this sample is uncertain.

This clonotype was detected a few times. The chain joins TRBV27 to TRBJ2-3; the D gene is possibly TRBD2 (6 bases). Germline CDR1 and CDR2: MNHEY and SMNVEV (reference sequence). Trimming cost V 3 bases and J 2 bases, with 9 bases left between them. There are 14 residues in the CDR3. As DNA, the CDR3 is TGTGCCAGCAGTTTCGGCGGGAACACAGATACGCAGTATTTT. Translating gives CASSFGGNTDTQYF.

The V call is TRBV11-2, the J call TRBJ2-6, with D possibly matching TRBD1 (5 bases). This CDR3 comprises 15 residues. CDR1 and CDR2 (germline): SGHAT, FQNNGV. With 0 bases removed from V and 3 bases from J, the gap between germline ends came to 6 bases. The DNA of the CDR3 is TGTGCCAGCAGCTTAGACAGGGTTGGGGCCAACGTCCTGACTTTC. It translates to CASSLDRVGANVLTF. Drawing the rest from reference TRBV11-2 and TRBJ2-6, the complete variable domain is EAGVAQSPRYKIIEKRQSVAFWCNPISGHATLYWYQQILGQGPKLLIQFQNNGVVDDSQLPKDRFSAERLKGVDSTLKIQPAKLEDSAVYLCASSLDRVGANVLTFGAGSRLTVL.

This clonotype was picked up many times. This is likely a read error, given that the CDR3 carries no conserved phenylalanine or tryptophan at its end. Because the CDR3's place on the DNA is in doubt, the DNA is left out and the CDR3 is given as listed by TCRdb. The CDR3 region is CASSLFESG. The rearrangement joins TRBV7-6 to TRBJ2-6; the D call TRBD2 from the table was never checked on the DNA. Per the germline V gene, CDR1 is SGHVS and CDR2 is FNYEAQ. 9 amino acids form the CDR3, both terminal residues included.

The chain joins TRBV7-9 to TRBJ1-1; TRBD1 matches at 7 bases. Trimming at V came to 4 bases and at J to 4 bases, leaving 9 bases not matched to a gene. The CDR3 runs 15 residues. Germline CDR1 SEHNR, CDR2 FQNEAQ (reference sequence). Written as DNA, the CDR3 is TGTGCCAGCAGCTCACAGGGGCGAGAGGGCACTGAAGCTTTCTTT. Amino acid sequence: CASSSQGREGTEAFF.

The chain links TRBV4-1 to TRBJ2-6; TRBD1 might be the D (6 bases). V was shortened by 4 bases and J by 1 base, with 14 bases between the two germline ends. Germline lookup yields CDR1 MGHRA and CDR2 YSYEKL. The CDR3 is made up of 17 amino acids. CDR3 coding DNA: TGCGCCAGCAGCCGACTACAGGGCCGGTCTGGGGCCAACGTCCTGACTTTC. It yields the protein CASSRLQGRSGANVLTF.